One sample yielded the 10 T cell receptor beta chains listed below, sequenced in a study of response to subunit inactivated influenza vaccine. TCRdb called the RT-PCR reads again in MiXCR, with one record for every CDR3 protein. The sample records 500,000 to 600,000 distinct CDR3 sequences, roughly 15% being singletons. The sample in question was PBMCs from blood, obtained less than 13 days after vaccination. All receptors come from a man aged 45-65 years who received an inactivated influenza vaccine.

This clonotype showed up just once. V usage is TRBV7-2 and J usage is TRBJ1-1; the D is unclear. Trimming pared 0 bases from V and 10 bases from J, leaving 12 bases between. The V gene's germline CDR1 is SGHTA and CDR2 FQGNSA. This CDR3 has 13 amino acids. The CDR3 DNA reads as TGTGCCAGCAGCTTAGCGCGAGCGGCGGTAGCTTTCTTT. Amino acid sequence: CASSLARAAVAFF.

In its sample, this clonotype was seen many times. The V and J genes are TRBV3-1 and TRBJ2-2, with 11 bases that match TRBD1. This CDR3 comprises 16 residues. CDR1 and CDR2 (germline): LGHDT, YNNKEL (reference sequence). J gave up 3 bases and V 6 bases, and 6 bases lay outside the gene matches. As DNA, the CDR3 is TGTGCCAGCAGACCGAGGACAGGGGGCTACACCGGGGAGCTGTTTTTT. The encoded protein is CASRPRTGGYTGELFF. The full variable domain, in which reference TRBV3-1 and TRBJ2-2 provide the parts outside the CDR3, is DTAVSQTPKYLVTQMGNDKSIKCEQNLGHDTMYWYKQDSKKFLKIMFSYNNKELIINETVPNRFSPKSPDKAHLNLHINSLELGDSAVYFCASRPRTGGYTGELFFGEGSRLTVL.

This chain uses TRBV5-5 with TRBJ2-7; D may be TRBD1 (5 bases). The CDR3 spans 15 residues. V lost 2 bases and J 2 bases, leaving 14 bases between the germline ends. Germline values: CDR1 SGHKS, CDR2 YYEKEE (reference sequence). CDR3 loop: CASSFGDQGTYEQYF. Written as DNA, the CDR3 is TGTGCCAGCAGCTTTGGAGATCAGGGAACCTACGAGCAGTACTTC.

This clonotype was seen a handful of times. The V and J genes are TRBV4-1 and TRBJ1-5, with TRBD1 matching 11 bases. The CDR3 runs 18 residues. J was trimmed by 6 bases and V by 2 bases; bases with no gene match: 12. Germline CDR1 reads MGHRA; CDR2 reads YSYEKL. The CDR3 protein is CASSQRVGGQGATQPQHF. The CDR3 DNA is TGCGCCAGCAGCCAACGTGTCGGAGGACAGGGGGCTACTCAGCCCCAGCATTTT.

This clonotype was picked up a small number of times. The V gene is TRBV20-1, the J gene TRBJ1-6; D not certain. Germline CDR1 reads DFQATT; CDR2 reads SNEGSKA (reference sequence). The CDR3 spans 15 residues. V was trimmed by 2 bases and J by 3 bases, leaving 11 bases between them. CDR3 protein: CSARRRTDYNSPLHF. Here the CDR3 DNA reads TGCAGTGCTAGAAGGCGGACCGACTATAATTCACCCCTCCACTTT.

The chain carries TRBV7-2 and TRBJ2-1, with D uncertain. V was cut by 1 base and J by 2 bases, with 12 bases left in between. Germline V gives CDR1 SGHTA, CDR2 FQGNSA. This CDR3 spans 16 amino acids. The CDR3 loop is CASSLEASSPYNEQFF. As DNA, the CDR3 is TGTGCCAGCAGCTTAGAAGCCAGCTCCCCCTACAATGAGCAGTTCTTC.

This clonotype has at least ten counts. The chain employs TRBV29-1 and TRBJ1-1; D perhaps matches TRBD1 (5 bases). CDR1 is SQVTM, CDR2 ANQGSEA, per germline. Trimming took off 5 bases at V and 0 bases at J, with 22 bases between the two ends. This CDR3 comprises 17 residues. The chain's CDR3 is CSVSARLRGAMNTEAFF. The CDR3 region has the DNA TGCAGCGTTTCGGCCAGATTGAGGGGTGCCATGAACACTGAAGCTTTCTTT.

The rearrangement uses TRBV24-1 and TRBJ2-1; D ambiguous. The CDR3 runs 11 residues. The V end lost 5 bases, the J end lost 10 bases, and 8 bases lay between the germline ends. CDR1 and CDR2 (germline): KGHDR, SFDVKD. CDR3 DNA: TGTGCCACCAGTGTTATTGGGGAGCAGTTCTTC. Its protein is CATSVIGEQFF.

The chain uses TRBV7-2 and TRBJ1-3, with 7 positions matching TRBD1. Trimming removed 4 bases from V and 3 bases from J; junction bases left unmatched: 3. Germline loops: CDR1 SGHTA, CDR2 FQGNSA. This CDR3 has 14 residues. The CDR3 loop is CASSSGQSGNTIYF. Here the CDR3 DNA reads TGTGCCAGCAGCTCGGGACAGAGTGGAAACACCATATATTTT.

This clonotype was seen more than once but under ten times. The chain carries TRBV20-1 and TRBJ1-5; weak D call: TRBD1 (6 bases). The length of the CDR3 is 17 residues. Trimming shortened V by 1 base and J by 1 base, and 17 bases separated the two germline ends. Germline loops: CDR1 DFQATT, CDR2 SNEGSKA (reference sequence). The CDR3 region is CSARGGAGGPSNQPQHF. The CDR3 nucleotides are TGCAGTGCTAGAGGGGGGGCGGGGGGCCCCAGCAATCAGCCCCAGCATTTT.